A single sample is the source of the 25 T cell receptor beta chains below, sequenced in a study of regulatory T cells in long-lasting Graves disease. Time point in this sample: persistent/refractory GD, antithyroid drugs over 5 years with positive TRAb. Researchers made the TCR library from RNA that was extracted from PBMCs. Investigators prepared the TCR beta libraries by applying iRepertoire HTBI primers and Arm-PCR of CDR3 regions. TCRdb called the multiplex PCR reads again in MiXCR, with one record for every CDR3 protein. The repertoire consists of around 450,000 distinct CDR3 sequences, with roughly 21% occurring once and the leading ten covering around 7%. The sequencing used peripheral blood mononuclear cells (PBMCs), collected when the disease was refractory, from a patient treated with antithyroid drugs. These receptors originate from a female donor with Graves disease.

In its sample, this clonotype was seen many times. V gene TRBV12-3 or TRBV12-4 combines with J gene TRBJ2-7, with D unclear. The CDR3 sequence is 13 residues long. Trimming took 4 bases from V and 2 from J, leaving 9 bases between them. DNA of the CDR3: TGTGCCAGCAGTTACCAGCAGACCTACGAGCAGTACTTC. Amino acid sequence: CASSYQQTYEQYF.

This clonotype was recorded a few times. The V and J genes are TRBV24-1 and TRBJ2-5; unclear D gene. CDR1 KGHDR and CDR2 SFDVKD come from the germline V gene. The CDR3 is 17 amino acids. The V end lost 2 bases, the J end lost 1 base, and 16 bases lay between the germline ends. In nucleotides, the CDR3 is TGTGCCACCAGTGATTCGACCATGTTCAGGACCCAAGAGACCCAGTACTTC. Translated: CATSDSTMFRTQETQYF.

This clonotype was found many times. This rearrangement joins TRBV28 to TRBJ2-7; 9 bases line up with TRBD2. CDR3 length: 14 residues. Germline V gene lookup returns CDR1 MDHEN and CDR2 SYDVKM. The trim removed 6 bases at V and 5 bases at J, leaving 8 bases unmatched. This CDR3 is CASRSGGGADEQYF. CDR3 DNA: TGTGCCAGCAGGTCGGGCGGGGGGGCGGACGAGCAGTACTTC.

The chain uses TRBV29-1 and TRBJ1-2; 8 nucleotides match TRBD1. This CDR3 is built from 14 residues. V dropped 4 bases and J dropped 3; count of bases not matched to a gene: 7. The germline gives CDR1 SQVTM, CDR2 ANQGSEA. CDR3 protein: CSVVGQAVDYGYTF. The CDR3 nucleotides read TGCAGCGTTGTGGGACAGGCCGTGGACTATGGCTACACCTTC.

Ten or more counts support this clonotype. The V gene is TRBV10-3, the J gene TRBJ2-5, with unresolved D. The CDR3 has 14 residues. CDR1 ENHRY and CDR2 SYGVKD come from the germline V gene. Trimming removed 6 bases from V and 4 bases from J, with 15 bases in between. The CDR3 nucleotides read TGTGCCATCAGAAGAGACACGCACGGAGAGACCCAGTACTTC. This translates into CAIRRDTHGETQYF.

The chain uses TRBV28 and TRBJ2-1; 9 bases are shared with TRBD1. Unmatched junction bases numbered 13, after V lost 4 bases and J lost 9 bases. CDR3 length: 16 residues. Germline V gene sequence: CDR1 MDHEN, CDR2 SYDVKM. The chain's CDR3 is CASSSLGTGILSEQFF. The CDR3, as DNA: TGTGCCAGCAGTTCGCTCGGGACAGGGATACTCAGTGAGCAGTTCTTC.

The chain joins TRBV9 to TRBJ1-1, with D perhaps matching TRBD1 (6 bases). Deletions cut 2 bases from V and 1 base from J, with 9 bases between. The CDR3 consists of 14 residues. From germline, CDR1 is SGDLS and CDR2 YYNGEE. As DNA, the CDR3 is TGTGCCAGCAGCGTTGGGACACAGAACACTGAAGCTTTCTTT. It translates to CASSVGTQNTEAFF.

This clonotype has more than one count but fewer than ten. V gene TRBV7-9 combines with J gene TRBJ2-7; TRBD2 is a possible D gene (5 bases). The CDR3 totals 15 residues. The germline CDR1 and CDR2 sequences are SEHNR and FQNEAQ (reference sequence). Trimming shortened V by 3 bases and J by 3 bases, and 15 bases separated the two germline ends. CDR3 sequence (DNA): TGTGCCAGCAGCTTGAGTTTCAAACGGGGCTACGAGCAGTACTTC. Its translation: CASSLSFKRGYEQYF.

V and J are TRBV9 and TRBJ1-6, with D possibly TRBD1 on 5 matching bases. There are 18 residues in the CDR3. Germline V gene sequence: CDR1 SGDLS, CDR2 YYNGEE. Trimming removed 0 bases at V and 0 bases at J, with 13 bases between. CDR3 DNA: TGTGCCAGCAGCGTAGGAGGTGGGGGAAGCTCCTATAATTCACCCCTCCACTTT. Amino acids: CASSVGGGGSSYNSPLHF.

The chain joins TRBV29-1 to TRBJ2-1; 8 bases line up with TRBD2. This CDR3 region has 14 residues. V dropped 6 bases and J dropped 5; count of bases not matched to a gene: 9. CDR1 is SQVTM, CDR2 ANQGSEA, per germline. The CDR3 DNA reads as TGCAGCGTGACGGGGACTAGGGGGAACAATGAGCAGTTCTTC. Its protein is CSVTGTRGNNEQFF.

This clonotype was detected only a few times. V is TRBV12-3 or TRBV12-4 and J is TRBJ2-7; 8 bases align to TRBD2. V gave up 6 bases and J gave up 3 bases; unmatched junction bases: 10. The CDR3 totals 15 residues. CDR3 sequence reads: CASSSGGAGDYEQYF. CDR3 nucleotides: TGTGCCAGCAGCTCCGGGGGAGCGGGAGACTACGAGCAGTACTTC.

This clonotype was seen at least ten times. CDR3 protein: CASRTSGNTGELFF. CDR3 DNA sequence: TGTGCCAGCCGGACTAGCGGAAACACCGGGGAGCTGTTTTTT. The rearrangement uses TRBV28 and TRBJ2-2; 10 bases match TRBD2. V lost 8 bases and J lost 2; bases outside the gene matches: 2. The CDR3 covers 14 residues. Germline CDR1 and CDR2: MDHEN and SYDVKM.

The genes are TRBV6-1 and TRBJ2-3; possible D gene TRBD2, 5 bases. The V gene's germline CDR1 is MNHNS and CDR2 SASEGT. Trimming left V 0 bases short and J 10 bases short, with 20 bases between. This CDR3 comprises 16 residues. The CDR3 nucleotides read TGTGCCAGCAGTGAAGCGGTTGGACTCCCCACCTACGCGCAGTATTTT. Its protein product is CASSEAVGLPTYAQYF.

This chain connects TRBV4-3 to TRBJ2-5, with 10 bases that match TRBD2. Per the germline V gene, CDR1 is LGHNA and CDR2 is YSLEER. J gave up 5 bases and V 0 bases, and 9 bases lay outside the gene matches. CDR3 length: 17 residues. CDR3 region: CASSQDGPSGRSETQYF. CDR3 nucleotides: TGCGCCAGCAGCCAAGATGGTCCTAGCGGGAGATCGGAGACCCAGTACTTC.

The table lists this clonotype with a few counts. The chain joins TRBV5-5 to TRBJ2-2, with D maybe TRBD1 (6 bases). This CDR3 has 13 residues. Germline CDR1 is SGHKS and CDR2 is YYEKEE (reference sequence). Trimming left V 2 bases short and J 6 bases short, with 8 bases between. In nucleotides, the CDR3 is TGTGCCAGCAGCTTTGACAGGTCCGGGGAGCTGTTTTTT. Its translation is CASSFDRSGELFF.

There are a few counts of this clonotype. The rearrangement uses TRBV7-9 and TRBJ2-2; TRBD1 matches at 8 bases. V trimming: 6 bases; J trimming: 5 bases; junction bases outside the gene matches: 11. Per the germline V gene, CDR1 is SEHNR and CDR2 is FQNEAQ (reference sequence). This CDR3 contains 16 residues. The CDR3 sequence is CASRPTRTGRTGELFF. The CDR3 region has the DNA TGTGCCAGCAGACCCACTCGGACAGGGCGAACCGGGGAGCTGTTTTTT. The entire variable domain, with the rest obtained from reference TRBV7-9 and TRBJ2-2, is as follows: DTGVSQNPRHKITKRGQNVTFRCDPISEHNRLYWYRQTLGQGPEFLTYFQNEAQLEKSRLLSDRFSAERPKGSFSTLEIQRTEQGDSAMYLCASRPTRTGRTGELFFGEGSRLTVL.

This clonotype appeared a single time. This may stem from a read error, because a much larger clone lies one nucleotide away. The rearrangement joins TRBV28 to TRBJ1-6; TRBD1 is a possible D gene (6 bases). Germline V CDR1 and CDR2: MDHEN, SYDVKM. This CDR3 contains 16 residues. V was clipped by 6 bases and J by 11 bases, with 23 bases between them. CDR3 residues: CASSLRSVQGRPPLHF. The DNA for the CDR3 is TGTGCCAGCAGCCTTCGGTCGGTCCAGGGGAGGCCACCCCTCCACTTT.

This clonotype was counted only a few times. The chain employs TRBV5-6 and TRBJ1-2; D is undetermined. Germline V gene lookup returns CDR1 SGHDT and CDR2 YYEEEE. V shed 2 bases and J shed 6 bases, with 17 bases lying between them. The CDR3 length is 15 residues. For the CDR3, the DNA is TGTGCCAGCAGCTTCGCCCCTTTTGGCCGGGATGGCTACACCTTC. It is translated as CASSFAPFGRDGYTF.

This clonotype occurred a few times. This chain links TRBV18 with TRBJ2-7, with D perhaps TRBD1 (6 bases). Trimming removed 6 bases at V and 0 bases at J, with 9 bases between. The CDR3 is 13 amino acids. The germline V gene encodes CDR1 KGHSH and CDR2 LQKENI. This chain's CDR3 is CASSRQDSYEQYF. CDR3 bases: TGTGCCAGCTCCCGACAGGACTCCTACGAGCAGTACTTC.

The sample holds many counts of this clonotype. The rearrangement joins TRBV12-3 or TRBV12-4 to TRBJ1-2; D gene ambiguous. The CDR3 is made up of 12 amino acids. The V end was cut by 5 bases, the J end by 3 bases, with 7 bases between. This CDR3 is CASSPDDYGYTF. The CDR3 DNA follows: TGTGCCAGCAGTCCAGATGACTATGGCTACACCTTC.

At least ten counts were recorded for this clonotype. The J gene is TRBJ2-7, the V gene TRBV20-1; D ambiguous. V dropped 3 bases and J dropped 3 bases, with 12 bases sitting between them. The CDR3 is made up of 13 amino acids. Germline V gene lookup returns CDR1 DFQATT and CDR2 SNEGSKA (reference sequence). The CDR3 bases are TGCAGTGCTAGCCCGGAAAGCCTCTACGAGCAGTACTTC. Translated, it gives CSASPESLYEQYF.

This clonotype has a handful of counts. The chain links TRBV7-9 to TRBJ2-2; 7 bases map to TRBD1. J gave up 7 bases and V 7 bases, and 12 bases lay outside the gene matches. The CDR3 runs 15 residues. Germline V gives CDR1 SEHNR, CDR2 FQNEAQ (reference sequence). This chain's CDR3 is CASTDWRGGIGELFF. The CDR3 DNA sequence: TGTGCCAGCACCGATTGGCGAGGGGGCATCGGGGAGCTGTTTTTT.

This clonotype has only a few counts. The chain couples TRBV29-1 to TRBJ1-2, with 7 positions matching TRBD1. The ends lost 4 bases at V and 3 bases at J; junction bases unmatched: 8. The germline gives CDR1 SQVTM, CDR2 ANQGSEA. The CDR3 contains 14 residues. The CDR3 loop is CSVAWTGKDYGYTF. DNA of the CDR3: TGCAGCGTTGCGTGGACAGGCAAAGACTATGGCTACACCTTC.

The V call is TRBV27, the J call TRBJ2-5, with TRBD2 matching over 9 bases. The CDR3 is 14 amino acids. Germline V CDR1 and CDR2: MNHEY, SMNVEV (reference sequence). The V gene end was trimmed by 6 bases and the J gene end by 2 bases; junction bases not matched to a gene: 4. CDR3 bases: TGTGCCAGCAGACCTAGCGGGGCGCAAGAGACCCAGTACTTC. Its translation: CASRPSGAQETQYF.

The sample holds many counts of this clonotype. The chain carries TRBV11-2 and TRBJ2-5; D might be TRBD1 (6 bases). CDR1 and CDR2 from the germline V gene are SGHAT and FQNNGV. V lost 4 bases and J 2 bases, leaving 17 bases between the germline ends. This CDR3 region has 16 residues. This chain's CDR3 is CASSSGMGTLQETQYF. As DNA, the CDR3 is TGTGCCAGCAGCTCCGGAATGGGGACACTACAAGAGACCCAGTACTTC.